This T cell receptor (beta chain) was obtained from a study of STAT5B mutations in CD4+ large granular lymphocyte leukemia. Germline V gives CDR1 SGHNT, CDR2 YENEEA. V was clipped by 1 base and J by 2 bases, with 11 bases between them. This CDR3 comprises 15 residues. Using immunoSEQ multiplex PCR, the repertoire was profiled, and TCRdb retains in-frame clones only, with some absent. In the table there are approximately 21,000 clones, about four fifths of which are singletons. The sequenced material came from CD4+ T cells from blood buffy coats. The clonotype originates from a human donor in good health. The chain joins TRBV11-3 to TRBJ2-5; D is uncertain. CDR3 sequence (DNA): TGTGCCAGCAGCTTAGGGTGGTACAGACAAGAGACCCAGTACTTC. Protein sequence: CASSLGWYRQETQYF.